The source of this T cell receptor beta chain is a study of blood T cell repertoires in COVID-19. Study in general: PBMCs, B-cell-depleted T cells, or T cells provided the cDNA or gDNA that made up the material.

TCRdb keeps only in-frame clones here, not all; method: immunoSEQ multiplex PCR. Among approximately 45,000 clones listed, around 87% were seen once. The Seattle patients joined while their infection was active and were tracked longitudinally afterward. The ends were cut back, 5 bases at V and 4 bases at J, with 14 bases in the middle. This CDR3 is built from 14 residues. Germline CDR1 reads SGHAT; CDR2 reads FQNNGV. This rearrangement joins TRBV11-2 to TRBJ1-2; D is undetermined. The TCR sequence derives from a woman older than 75 with COVID-19, enrolled during active disease. Sample: peripheral blood. The CDR3 loop reads CASSDRVSLYGYTF. The DNA of the CDR3 is TGTGCCAGCAGCGATCGGGTCTCCCTCTATGGCTACACCTTC.